Each of the 19 T cell receptor beta chains below was sequenced from the same sample in a study of Graves' ophthalmopathy and Graves' hyperthyroidism. The authors amplified TCR beta CDR3 regions from RNA transcripts. In the first round, RT-PCR was carried out with HTBI primers, and a multiplex PCR formed the second round. In TCRdb, the multiplex PCR reads were re-called with MiXCR into one record per CDR3 protein. The table shows about 1.2 million distinct CDR3 sequences, with roughly two fifths occurring only once. The sequenced sample consisted of peripheral blood or thyroid tissue (not recorded which). These receptor sequences come from an adult man with Graves' hyperthyroidism.

This clonotype was observed at least ten times. The V call is TRBV10-1, the J call TRBJ2-5; maybe TRBD1 (6 bases). Germline assignment: CDR1 WNHNN and CDR2 SYGVQD (reference sequence). V lost 4 bases and J 9 bases, leaving 15 bases between the germline ends. The CDR3 is 13 residues long. This CDR3 is CASSVGPEGAQYF. The CDR3 coding sequence is TGCGCCAGCAGTGTGGGTCCCGAGGGGGCCCAGTACTTC.

This clonotype was observed at least ten times. The chain joins TRBV25-1 to TRBJ2-5; 13 positions match TRBD2. The CDR3 consists of 17 residues. The junction had 14 bases not matched to a gene; V was cut back by 6 bases and J by 7 bases. The germline V gene encodes CDR1 MGHDK and CDR2 SYGVNS. The CDR3 bases are TGTGCCAGCAGGGGAAAGACACTAGCGGGGGGGCCGGTGACCCAGTACTTC. Amino acids: CASRGKTLAGGPVTQYF. The full variable domain, completed using reference TRBV25-1 and TRBJ2-5, is EADIYQTPRYLVIGTGKKITLECSQTMGHDKMYWYQQDPGMELHLIHYSYGVNSTEKGDLSSESTVSRIRTEHFPLTLESARPSHTSQYLCASRGKTLAGGPVTQYFGPGTRLLVL.

This clonotype was seen ten or more times. The chain recombines TRBV19 with TRBJ2-7; 8 bases fit TRBD2. The V gene end was trimmed by 9 bases and the J gene end by 4 bases; junction bases not matched to a gene: 5. The germline gives CDR1 LNHDA, CDR2 SQIVND (reference sequence). The CDR3 runs 12 residues. The CDR3 region is CASGRAAYEQYF. DNA of the CDR3: TGTGCCAGCGGGAGGGCCGCGTACGAGCAGTACTTC.

This clonotype was seen a handful of times. The rearrangement joins TRBV7-2 to TRBJ1-2, with TRBD1 matching over 8 bases. Germline CDR1 reads SGHTA; CDR2 reads FQGNSA. The length of the CDR3 is 15 residues. V shed 5 bases, J shed 3 bases, and the junction held 8 bases outside the gene matches. The CDR3 loop reads CASSLMDRADYGYTF. CDR3 bases: TGTGCCAGCAGCCTGATGGACAGGGCGGACTATGGCTACACCTTC.

This chain uses TRBV10-3 with TRBJ1-5; D uncertain. Germline CDR1 reads ENHRY; CDR2 reads SYGVKD. The CDR3 runs to 13 residues. V gave up 5 bases and J gave up 8 bases, with 13 bases separating them. The DNA for the CDR3 is TGTGCCATCAGTTACGCAACCTGGGAGCCCCAGCATTTT. Protein product: CAISYATWEPQHF.

Here the CDR3 reads CASSSTAGTSTKETQYF. The DNA of the CDR3 is TGTGCCAGCAGCTCAACAGCCGGGACTAGCACCAAAGAGACCCAGTACTTC. The rearrangement joins TRBV7-6 to TRBJ2-5; TRBD2 agrees at 9 bases. The CDR3 consists of 17 residues. Losses at the gene ends were 4 bases for V and 3 bases for J; bases not matched to a gene: 12. Germline V gene lookup returns CDR1 SGHVS and CDR2 FNYEAQ.

This clonotype has a handful of counts. The chain employs TRBV18 and TRBJ2-7; no firm D call. Germline CDR1 reads KGHSH; CDR2 reads LQKENI. Trimming removed 3 bases at V and 0 bases at J, with 6 bases between. There are 13 residues in the CDR3. This CDR3 is CASSPVLSYEQYF. CDR3 nucleotides: TGTGCCAGCTCACCCGTCCTCTCCTACGAGCAGTACTTC.

This clonotype was counted between two and nine times. The CDR3 loop reads CSAPPLWDAYEQYF. For the CDR3, the DNA is TGCAGTGCTCCCCCTTTGTGGGATGCCTACGAGCAGTACTTC. The rearrangement joins TRBV20-1 to TRBJ2-7; D unclear. CDR1 and CDR2 (germline): DFQATT, SNEGSKA (reference sequence). Trimming left V 5 bases short and J 2 bases short, with 16 bases between. This CDR3 contains 14 residues.

This clonotype was observed many times. An end of the junction does not agree with germline; a read error may underlie this. The chain joins TRBV5-1 to TRBJ2-6; unclear D gene. Germline V gene lookup returns CDR1 SGHRS and CDR2 YFSETQ. This CDR3 is 15 amino acids long. CDR3 loop: CASSLGSAGANVLTF. For the CDR3, the DNA is TGTGCCAGCAGCTTAGGGTCTGCGGGGGCCAACGTCCTGACTTTC.

A remark on this clonotype: Given a much more abundant clone one base away, this may be a read error. The chain combines TRBV7-2 with TRBJ1-1; D call uncertain. CDR1 is SGHTA, CDR2 FQGNSA, per germline. V was trimmed by 3 bases and J by 3 bases, leaving 11 bases between them. The CDR3 length is 14 residues. This CDR3 reads CASSFIRMDTEAFF. CDR3 coding DNA: TGTGCCAGCAGCTTCATCCGCATGGACACTGAAGCTTTCTTT.

A few counts support this clonotype. The genes are TRBV5-1 and TRBJ2-5; 10 bases are shared with TRBD2. With V trimmed by 4 bases and J by 5 bases, 11 bases remained unmatched. Looked up from germline, CDR1 is SGHRS and CDR2 is YFSETQ. This CDR3 is built from 16 residues. The CDR3 here is CASSPRVAGGDETQYF. The CDR3 DNA reads as TGCGCCAGCAGCCCCCGGGTAGCGGGAGGTGATGAGACCCAGTACTTC.

The V call is TRBV6-2 or TRBV6-3, the J call TRBJ2-7; 13 bases agree with TRBD2. This CDR3 is 19 amino acids long. CDR1 MNHEY and CDR2 SVGEGT come from the germline V gene. V lost 6 bases and J lost 2; bases outside the gene matches: 16. The CDR3 bases are TGTGCCAGCAGGGCCACTCGGGGTACTGGGACTAGCGGGACCTACGAGCAGTACTTC. Residues: CASRATRGTGTSGTYEQYF.

The V and J genes are TRBV29-1 and TRBJ2-5; a weak D match, TRBD1 (6 bases). The germline V gene has CDR1 SQVTM and CDR2 ANQGSEA. V was cut by 4 bases and J by 5 bases, with 23 bases left in between. CDR3 length: 16 amino acids. In DNA, the CDR3 is TGCAGCGTTGTGGGTCGGCAGGGGCTTTCGGGGGAGACCCAGTACTTC. Residues: CSVVGRQGLSGETQYF.

This chain links TRBV29-1 with TRBJ1-3; no reliable D call. V lost 5 bases and J lost 7, with 18 bases in between. The CDR3 length is 14 residues. Germline CDR1 SQVTM, CDR2 ANQGSEA. As DNA, the CDR3 is TGCAGCGTTCTAGCGGGAGACCGTTGGAACACCATATATTTT. It yields the protein CSVLAGDRWNTIYF.

The V gene is TRBV25-1, the J gene TRBJ2-2; D is unresolved. Between the trimmed V and J ends, which lost 5 bases and 6 bases, there was a span of 13 bases. The CDR3 length is 14 residues. Germline-derived CDR1 and CDR2 are MGHDK and SYGVNS. This chain's CDR3 is CASSSALGPGELFF. The CDR3 nucleotides read TGTGCCAGCAGTTCCGCCTTAGGCCCCGGGGAGCTGTTTTTT. Full variable domain (remainder filled in from reference TRBV25-1 and TRBJ2-2): EADIYQTPRYLVIGTGKKITLECSQTMGHDKMYWYQQDPGMELHLIHYSYGVNSTEKGDLSSESTVSRIRTEHFPLTLESARPSHTSQYLCASSSALGPGELFFGEGSRLTVL.

The table lists this clonotype with many counts. The genes are TRBV19 and TRBJ1-5; the match to TRBD1 covers 7 bases. With 1 base clipped from V and 5 bases from J, the junction kept 5 bases outside the gene matches. The CDR3 spans 15 residues. CDR1 is LNHDA and CDR2 is SQIVND in the germline V gene (reference sequence). The CDR3 bases are TGTGCCAGTAGTATAGGACAGGGTTGGCATCAGCCCCAGCATTTT. Amino acid sequence: CASSIGQGWHQPQHF.

The chain employs TRBV10-3 and TRBJ2-2, with D possibly matching TRBD1 (6 bases). There are 14 residues in the CDR3. CDR1 and CDR2 from the germline V gene are ENHRY and SYGVKD. The V end was cut by 5 bases, the J end by 2 bases, with 9 bases between. CDR3: CAISQQGNTGELFF. Here the CDR3 DNA reads TGTGCCATCAGTCAACAGGGAAACACCGGGGAGCTGTTTTTT.

CDR3 DNA: TGTGCCAGCAGCTTGCTTTCCGGGGCTTTCCCTGTGAACACTGAAGCTTTCTTT. It is translated as CASSLLSGAFPVNTEAFF. The J gene is TRBJ1-1, the V gene TRBV7-6; D is possibly TRBD1 (5 bases). Germline V gene sequence: CDR1 SGHVS, CDR2 FNYEAQ. Trimming pared 3 bases from V and 0 bases from J, leaving 20 bases between. This CDR3 contains 18 residues.

The chain is built from TRBV12-3 or TRBV12-4 and TRBJ2-7, with D perhaps matching TRBD2 (5 bases). The V and J ends lost 5 bases and 4 bases respectively, with 21 bases between them. This CDR3 is 16 amino acids long. The CDR3 loop reads CASSPLGSRRLYEQYF. In DNA, the CDR3 is TGTGCCAGCAGTCCCTTAGGGAGTAGAAGACTTTACGAGCAGTACTTC.